This T cell receptor (beta chain) was recovered during a study of T-cell reconstitution after alpha-beta-depleted transplantation in children. This sample's TCRbeta library carried unique molecular identifier barcodes. TCRdb called the PCR reads again in MiXCR, with one record for every CDR3 protein. Here the sample spans approximately 650,000 distinct CDR3 sequences, around 12% being singletons. Losses at the gene ends were 6 bases for V and 3 bases for J; bases not matched to a gene: 8. In germline, CDR1 is MNHEY, CDR2 SVGEGT. The CDR3 is 14 residues long. Whole-study results and caveats: Reportedly, only several hundred clones from non-depleted graft cells drove alpha-beta T-cell counts at about two months. Surviving recipient T cells and intrathymic progenitors accounted for some patients' high TCRbeta diversity at day 60. Among T cells one year after transplant, newly produced cells accounted for most counts and diversity.

Note on this clonotype: The antigen remains undetermined.

The sequence derives from a girl aged 2-9 years with congenital amegakaryocytic thrombocytopenia, due to receive a stem cell transplant. This sample comprised PBMCs, obtained before TCRalphabeta/CD19-depleted stem cell transplant. The chain carries TRBV6-2 or TRBV6-3 and TRBJ2-7, with 7 positions matching TRBD1. The CDR3 reads CASSSAGGGYEQYF. The CDR3 DNA reads TGTGCCAGCAGCTCGGCAGGGGGTGGCTACGAGCAGTACTTC.